This TCR beta chain was captured by sequencing in a study of early T cells in non-severe SARS-CoV-2 infection. One entry per CDR3 protein, called by TCRdb with MiXCR from the 5' RACE reads. The data contain some 70,000 distinct CDR3 sequences, 9% to 15% of them singletons. The CDR3 sequence is 15 residues long. V shed 3 bases, J shed 3 bases, and the junction held 6 bases outside the gene matches. Germline lookup yields CDR1 KGHSH and CDR2 LQKENI. This clonotype was counted a few times. The sequence derives from an adult who was a healthcare worker with PCR-confirmed SARS-CoV-2 infection or an uninfected control (not recorded which). Source material: whole blood. The V call is TRBV18, the J call TRBJ2-7; 9 bases are shared with TRBD2. The CDR3 nucleotides are TGTGCCAGCTCACCCCCGGGACTAGCCCTCTACGAGCAGTACTTC. As protein: CASSPPGLALYEQYF.